The entry below describes one TCR beta chain. In the authors' workflow: From reference gene primer amplification, estimates of nucleated cell counts were derived. Sequencing used immunoSEQ multiplex PCR; TCRdb keeps in-frame clones, though not all of them. V and J calls and clone size are as listed in that table; D and trimming were resolved from the DNA. The repertoire holds a few hundred thousand clones, with about 82% as singletons. This sample is drawn from a study of blood T cell repertoires in COVID-19. Study summary: There were acute and convalescent COVID-19 samples, and they came from the United States, Italy and Spain. The analysed material was cDNA or gDNA that came from T cells, B-cell-depleted T cells, or PBMCs.

The TCR sequence derives from a man at least 80 years old with acute or convalescent COVID-19. Material for sequencing was peripheral blood.

CDR3 DNA: TGTGCCTGCACGCGGGGCTCCTACGAGCAGTACTTC. Amino acid sequence: CACTRGSYEQYF. The chain carries TRBV6-6 and TRBJ2-7; tentative D call: TRBD2 (6 bases). The CDR3 has 12 residues. V lost 11 bases to trimming and J lost 0 bases, with 11 bases between them. CDR1 MNHNY and CDR2 SVGAGI come from the germline V gene (reference sequence).